Reported below is one TCR beta chain. Its antigen remains unidentified. Trimming took 0 bases from V and 2 from J; bases not matched to a gene: 12. Germline CDR1 is DFQATT and CDR2 is SNEGSKA (reference sequence). This CDR3 has 18 residues. The sample belongs to a study of Graves' ophthalmopathy and Graves' hyperthyroidism. People with hyperthyroidism were aged 18 to 65 and newly diagnosed, under 2 months' duration. Other autoimmune diseases, uncontrolled infections, pregnancy or lactation led to the exclusion of patients. Overall study results and limits: Progression of ophthalmopathy was predicted by the model with roughly 71% sensitivity and 72.22% specificity. Most thyroid clonotypes with frequency above 0.001 were detected in blood too.

Amplification targeted the TCR beta CDR3 regions, with RNA transcripts as the source material. HTBI-primed RT-PCR formed the first round, and a multiplex PCR formed the second. TCRdb fed the multiplex PCR reads into MiXCR, producing one record per CDR3 protein. The sample includes over a million distinct CDR3 sequences, about 36% of them seen just once. The sequenced sample was peripheral blood or thyroid tissue (not recorded which). The clonotype originates from an adult man with Graves' hyperthyroidism. The rearrangement joins TRBV20-1 to TRBJ2-7, with 11 bases aligning to TRBD2. The CDR3 DNA reads as TGCAGTGCTAGAGATTGGTTGGGACTAGCGGCTTTTCCCTACGAGCAGTACTTC. Amino acid sequence: CSARDWLGLAAFPYEQYF.